These T cell receptor beta chains were read from a single sample in a study of cytomegalovirus exposure and HLA in healthy donors. Clones were read by immunoSEQ multiplex PCR, and TCRdb kept only the in-frame ones, dropping some. The repertoire has 200,000 to 250,000 clones, over 65% of them found once; the top ten carry 0.63%. Sequenced: PBMCs. Source of these receptors: a man younger than 35 in good health and CMV-seronegative. CDR3s include the opening cysteine and the closing phenylalanine or tryptophan. The D gene is left open where the match is weak. Not every row has a clone size; where given, it reads once, few, many or a size class.

V gene	J gene	D gene	clone size	CDR3 DNA	CDR3 protein
TRBV7-3	TRBJ2-3	-	-	TGTGCCAGCAGCTTGCTCGGTAGCGGCACAGATACGCAGTATTTT	CASSLLGSGTDTQYF
TRBV5-1	TRBJ1-1	-	-	TGCGCCAGCAGCTTCCTGCCGGGGAACACTGAAGCTTTCTTT	CASSFLPGNTEAFF
TRBV28	TRBJ1-1	TRBD1	-	TGTGCCAGCAGTTCTCGACAGGGGGCGCATTACGGGTTGACTGAAGCTTTCTTT	CASSSRQGAHYGLTEAFF
TRBV7-9	TRBJ2-1	-	-	TGTGCCAGCAGAGGCGGGGACAGTTCTATGCGGGAGCAGTTCTTC	CASRGGDSSMREQFF
TRBV7-3	TRBJ2-3	TRBD2	-	TGTGCCAGCAGCTCTGGGACTAGCGGCGATACGCAGTATTTT	CASSSGTSGDTQYF
TRBV9	TRBJ2-7	TRBD2	few	TGTGCCAGCAGCGTAGGGGGGGGATTCTCCTACGAGCAGTACTTC	CASSVGGGFSYEQYF
TRBV5-8	TRBJ2-3	-	-	TGTGCCAGCAGCTTGGGGAGAAACACAGATACGCAGTATTTT	CASSLGRNTDTQYF
TRBV5-1	TRBJ2-4	TRBD2	-	TGCGCCAGCAGCTTATTTGGACTAGCCGGAAACATTCAGTACTTC	CASSLFGLAGNIQYF
TRBV6-5	TRBJ2-7	-	-	TGTGCCAGCAGTTACTCGCCTACGGGAAGCTACGAGCAGTACTTC	CASSYSPTGSYEQYF
TRBV19	TRBJ1-1	-	-	TGTGCCAGTAGTATAGTAGTAAGACATGAAGCTTTCTTT	CASSIVVRHEAFF
TRBV30	TRBJ2-1	-	-	TGTGCCCTGAGGACATACAACAATGAGCAGTTCTTC	CALRTYNNEQFF
TRBV7-9	TRBJ2-3	TRBD1	once	TGTGCCAGCAGCCCCTCGGACAGGGGGCCTAGCACAGATACGCAGTATTTT	CASSPSDRGPSTDTQYF
TRBV4-1	TRBJ2-3	-	-	TGCGCCAGCAGCCAAGTCGCGTTCACAGATACGCAGTATTTT	CASSQVAFTDTQYF
TRBV7-9	TRBJ2-5	-	-	TGTGCCAGCAGCCCCACAGGGAATTGGGAAGAGACCCAGTACTTC	CASSPTGNWEETQYF
TRBV28	TRBJ1-4	-	-	TGTGCCAGCAGTGTAGTCGGAGGGGATGAAAAACTGTTTTTT	CASSVVGGDEKLFF
TRBV2	TRBJ2-1	-	-	TGTGCCAGCACCTGGGAGGATAATGAGCAGTTCTTC	CASTWEDNEQFF
TRBV5-1	TRBJ2-5	TRBD1	-	TGCGCCAGCAGCATGACAGGGCAACAAGAGACCCAGTACTTC	CASSMTGQQETQYF
TRBV5-1	TRBJ2-7	-	-	TGCGCCAGCAGCTTGGCCATGGCAGAACACGGGTACGAGCAGTACTTC	CASSLAMAEHGYEQYF
TRBV28	TRBJ1-5	TRBD1	-	TGTGCCAGCAGTTGGGGAGACAGGGCCCATCAGCCCCAGCATTTT	CASSWGDRAHQPQHF
TRBV27	TRBJ1-5	-	-	TGTGCCAGCAGTTTAGGAGGGTATGGGGATCAGCCCCAGCATTTT	CASSLGGYGDQPQHF
TRBV9	TRBJ1-1	TRBD1	-	TGTGCCAGCAGCGAAGACAGGGACACTGAAGCTTTCTTT	CASSEDRDTEAFF
TRBV18	TRBJ2-5	-	-	TGTGCCAGCTCACCACTTATGCAGGGCCCTTACCAAGAGACCCAGTACTTC	CASSPLMQGPYQETQYF
TRBV5-4	TRBJ2-7	TRBD2	-	TGTGCCAGCAGCTTGGACCCGACTAGCGTTGACTACGAGCAGTACTTC	CASSLDPTSVDYEQYF
TRBV4-2	TRBJ1-5	-	-	TGTGCCAGCAGCCAAGATTTGGGGGGTTGGCAGCCCCAGCATTTT	CASSQDLGGWQPQHF
TRBV25-1	TRBJ1-2	-	-	TGTGCCAGCAGTGACCTCGGACAGAAGGGTGGCTACACCTTC	CASSDLGQKGGYTF
TRBV7-9	TRBJ2-1	-	-	TGTTCCAGCAGTCCTGTTAAGGGGCGCTACAATGAGCAGTTCTTC	CSSSPVKGRYNEQFF